This T cell receptor beta chain was captured by sequencing in a study of Ad26.COV2.S vaccination and SARS-CoV-2 variants. Treatment reported: around 19 received Ad26.COV2.S at low or high dose, single or two shots; 5 received placebo; per-sample allocation not given. Samples were taken on day 63 after the first vaccine or placebo injection. CDR3 length equals 14 residues. V dropped 1 base and J dropped 5 bases, with 11 bases sitting between them. The germline gives CDR1 SGHVS, CDR2 FNYEAQ. The method was immunoSEQ multiplex PCR; TCRdb's version includes in-frame clones alone and lacks a portion of them. The sample includes hundreds of thousands of clones, more than 70% seen only once; the top ten take about 1.5%.

The sequence was collected from a person between 18 and 65 years old who received the Ad26.COV2.S COVID-19 vaccine or a placebo. Sequences were derived from peripheral blood, sampled in a trial of Ad26.COV2.S vaccine versus placebo. The rearrangement joins TRBV7-6 to TRBJ2-5; D tentatively fits TRBD1 or TRBD2 (5 bases each). CDR3 nucleotides: TGTGCCAGCAGCTTAGAGACATGGGGGGAGACCCAGTACTTC. The encoded protein is CASSLETWGETQYF.